This passage covers 2 T cell receptor beta chains from one sample sequenced in a study of regulatory T cells in long-lasting Graves disease. Libraries of TCR beta came from iRepertoire HTBI primers plus Arm-PCR of CDR3 regions. TCRdb recomputed calls from the multiplex PCR reads with MiXCR, one row per CDR3 protein. The sample lists about 460,000 distinct CDR3 sequences, under 25% occurring once. Time point meaning: persistent/refractory GD, antithyroid drugs over 5 years with positive TRAb. Generation of the TCR library employed RNA extracted from PBMCs. Sequencing was performed on peripheral blood mononuclear cells (PBMCs), taken when the disease was refractory, from a patient treated with antithyroid drugs. These receptors all come from a female donor with Graves disease.

This clonotype was counted between two and nine times. This chain connects TRBV25-1 to TRBJ2-5, with 7 bases identical to TRBD2. The V gene's germline CDR1 is MGHDK and CDR2 SYGVNS. Trimming at V came to 6 bases and at J to 6 bases, leaving 1 base not matched to a gene. The CDR3 has 11 amino acids. This chain's CDR3 is CASSGRQTQYF. As DNA, the CDR3 is TGTGCCAGCAGCGGGAGGCAGACCCAGTACTTC.

This chain links TRBV5-6 with TRBJ1-1, with D unclear. The V gene's germline CDR1 is SGHDT and CDR2 YYEEEE. Trimming cost V 0 bases and J 3 bases, with 9 bases left between them. The CDR3 length is 14 residues. The CDR3 loop is CASSLGSSDTEAFF. The CDR3 region has the DNA TGTGCCAGCAGCTTGGGGTCCTCCGACACTGAAGCTTTCTTT.